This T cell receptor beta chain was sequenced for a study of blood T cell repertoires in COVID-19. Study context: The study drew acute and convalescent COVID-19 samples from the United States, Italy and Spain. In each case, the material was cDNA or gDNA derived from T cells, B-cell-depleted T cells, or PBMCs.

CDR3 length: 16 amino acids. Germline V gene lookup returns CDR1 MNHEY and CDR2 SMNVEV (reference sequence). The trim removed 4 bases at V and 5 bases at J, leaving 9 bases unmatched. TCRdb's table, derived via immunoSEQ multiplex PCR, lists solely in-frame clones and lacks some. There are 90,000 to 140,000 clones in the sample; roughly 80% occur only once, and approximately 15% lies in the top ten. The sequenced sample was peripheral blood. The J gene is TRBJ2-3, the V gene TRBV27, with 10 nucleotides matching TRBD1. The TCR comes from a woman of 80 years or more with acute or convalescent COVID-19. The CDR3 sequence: CASSSPGTGDLDTQYF. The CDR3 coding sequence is TGTGCCAGCAGTTCCCCCGGGACAGGGGATTTAGATACGCAGTATTTT.